This T cell receptor (beta chain) comes out of a study of immune cell composition in non-small cell lung cancer. Broader study findings: Tumour-associated clones >0.5% occurred in about a third of adenocarcinomas, roughly 80% of squamous. Dominant in vivo tumour-associated clones were not shown to share tumour-reactive sequences. Adenocarcinomas with higher top tumour-associated clone frequency had more reactive TILs.

Normal lung was sampled as far from the tumour as possible, at least 3 cm. A note on this clone: Its antigen is not identified.

TCRdb keeps only in-frame clones here, not all; method: immunoSEQ multiplex PCR. Among fewer than 5,000 clones listed, 72% were seen once. This CDR3 is built from 16 residues. V was pared by 4 bases and J by 2 bases, with 16 bases between. Per germline, CDR1 LGHNA and CDR2 YNFKEQ. Material for sequencing was non-adjacent lung tissue. The origin of this receptor is a human donor with non-small cell lung cancer. The chain links TRBV4-2 to TRBJ2-3; weak D call: TRBD2 (5 bases). CDR3: CASSPTAGGFTDTQYF. DNA of the CDR3: TGTGCCAGCAGCCCCACCGCTGGCGGGTTCACAGATACGCAGTATTTT.